Described below is a single T cell receptor (beta chain) sequence and its context. Antigen: not known. Per germline, CDR1 SGHRS and CDR2 YFSETQ. CDR3 length equals 16 residues. V lost 0 bases and J lost 3, with 13 bases in between. The data were taken from a study of post-analysis software for immune sequencing data. On the study more broadly: The study covered relapsing-remitting, secondary progressive and progressive-relapsing courses of multiple sclerosis.

Prepared TCR beta cDNA libraries contained unique molecular identifiers. Using its own MiXCR run on the PCR reads, TCRdb lists one record per CDR3 protein. Among 820,000 or so distinct CDR3 sequences listed, roughly 50% were seen once. Study-wide findings and caveats: Controls showed significantly higher normalized Chao1 diversity than did multiple sclerosis patients. A handful of TRBV segments (TRBV5-6, TRBV5-1 and TRBV20-1 among them) occurred more frequently in patients than in controls.

The sequence was obtained from a girl aged 10-17 years with multiple sclerosis. Sample: blood. V gene TRBV5-1 combines with J gene TRBJ2-4, with D maybe TRBD2 (5 bases). The CDR3 coding sequence is TGCGCCAGCAGCTTGGAGGCAAGACGGGGCAAAAACATTCAGTACTTC. Protein product: CASSLEARRGKNIQYF. Using reference TRBV5-1 and TRBJ2-4 for the parts outside the CDR3, the full variable domain is KAGVTQTPRYLIKTRGQQVTLSCSPISGHRSVSWYQQTPGQGLQFLFEYFSETQRNKGNFPGRFSGRQFSNSRSEMNVSTLELGDSALYLCASSLEARRGKNIQYFGAGTRLSVL.